A single TCR beta chain is shown here with its context. Its matching antigen is unknown. The CDR3 contains 13 residues. V was shortened by 5 bases and J by 5 bases, with 9 bases between the two germline ends. Germline assignment: CDR1 SGHVS and CDR2 FNYEAQ. TCRdb itself ran the RT-PCR reads through MiXCR, one entry per CDR3 protein. The repertoire holds hundreds of thousands of distinct CDR3 sequences, 20% to 25% seen once, with 10% in the top ten. The sample belongs to a study of response to subunit inactivated influenza vaccine. Study conclusions and caveats: Researchers suggested that each seasonal influenza vaccination recruits few new T cells.

The V call is TRBV7-6, the J call TRBJ2-2, with D unclear. The clonotype comes from a man aged 50 to 69 who received an inactivated influenza vaccine. The specimen comprised PBMCs from blood, sampled 21 months after vaccination. CDR3 protein: CASSPTITGELFF. DNA of the CDR3: TGTGCCAGCAGCCCCACGATTACCGGGGAGCTGTTTTTT.